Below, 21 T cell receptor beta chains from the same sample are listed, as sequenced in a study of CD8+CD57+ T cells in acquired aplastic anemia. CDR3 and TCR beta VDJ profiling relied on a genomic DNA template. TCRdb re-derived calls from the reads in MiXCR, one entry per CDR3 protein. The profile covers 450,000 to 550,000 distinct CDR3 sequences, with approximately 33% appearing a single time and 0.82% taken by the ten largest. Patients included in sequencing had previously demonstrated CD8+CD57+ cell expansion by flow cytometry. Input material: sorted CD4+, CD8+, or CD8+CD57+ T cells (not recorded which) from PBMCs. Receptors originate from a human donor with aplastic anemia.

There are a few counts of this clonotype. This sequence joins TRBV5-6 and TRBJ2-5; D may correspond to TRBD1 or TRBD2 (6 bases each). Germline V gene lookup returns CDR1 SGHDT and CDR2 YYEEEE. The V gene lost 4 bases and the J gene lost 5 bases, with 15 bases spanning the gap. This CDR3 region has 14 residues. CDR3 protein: CASSPGGGRETQYF. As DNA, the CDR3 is TGTGCCAGCAGCCCCGGAGGGGGGCGGGAGACCCAGTACTTC.

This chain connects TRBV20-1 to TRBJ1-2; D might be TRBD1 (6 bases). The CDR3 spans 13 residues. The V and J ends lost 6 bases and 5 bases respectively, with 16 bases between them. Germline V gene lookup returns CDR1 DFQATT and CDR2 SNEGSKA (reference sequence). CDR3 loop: CSAEGGRGYGYTF. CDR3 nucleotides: TGCAGTGCGGAGGGGGGCAGGGGTTATGGCTACACCTTC.

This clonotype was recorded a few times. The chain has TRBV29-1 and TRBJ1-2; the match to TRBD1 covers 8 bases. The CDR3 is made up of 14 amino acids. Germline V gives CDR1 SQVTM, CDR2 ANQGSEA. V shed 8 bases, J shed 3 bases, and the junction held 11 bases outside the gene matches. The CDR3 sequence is CSSVRTGIDYGYTF. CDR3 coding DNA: TGCAGCAGTGTTCGGACAGGGATCGACTATGGCTACACCTTC.

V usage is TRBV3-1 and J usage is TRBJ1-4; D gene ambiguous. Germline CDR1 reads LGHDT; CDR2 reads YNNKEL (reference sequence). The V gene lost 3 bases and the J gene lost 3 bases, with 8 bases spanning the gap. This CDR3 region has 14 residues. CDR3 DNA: TGTGCCAGCAGCCATGTCGGATCTAATGAAAAACTGTTTTTT. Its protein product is CASSHVGSNEKLFF. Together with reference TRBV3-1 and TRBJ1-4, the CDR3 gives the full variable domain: DTAVSQTPKYLVTQMGNDKSIKCEQNLGHDTMYWYKQDSKKFLKIMFSYNNKELIINETVPNRFSPKSPDKAHLNLHINSLELGDSAVYFCASSHVGSNEKLFFGSGTQLSVL.

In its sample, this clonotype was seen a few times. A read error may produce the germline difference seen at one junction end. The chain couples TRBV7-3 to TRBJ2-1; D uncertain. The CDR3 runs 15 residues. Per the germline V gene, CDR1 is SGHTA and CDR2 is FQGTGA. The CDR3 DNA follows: TGTGCCAGCAGCTTAAAGGGATGGGTGAACAATAAGCAGTTCTTC. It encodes CASSLKGWVNNKQFF.

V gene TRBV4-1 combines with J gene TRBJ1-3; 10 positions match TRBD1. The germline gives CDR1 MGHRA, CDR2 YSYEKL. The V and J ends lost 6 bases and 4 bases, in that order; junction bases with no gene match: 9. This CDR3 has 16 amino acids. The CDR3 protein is CASRQLGQGKGNTIYF. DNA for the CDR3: TGCGCCAGCAGACAATTGGGACAGGGGAAAGGAAACACCATATATTTT.

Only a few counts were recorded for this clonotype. The CDR3 DNA reads TGTGCCAGCAGTGGACTAGCGGGTAGCACCGGGGAGCTGTTTTTT. Its translation is CASSGLAGSTGELFF. This rearrangement joins TRBV12-3 or TRBV12-4 to TRBJ2-2; 11 nucleotides line up with TRBD2. The V segment lost 5 bases and the J segment 4 bases; nucleotides outside the gene matches: 3. The CDR3 loop spans 15 amino acids.

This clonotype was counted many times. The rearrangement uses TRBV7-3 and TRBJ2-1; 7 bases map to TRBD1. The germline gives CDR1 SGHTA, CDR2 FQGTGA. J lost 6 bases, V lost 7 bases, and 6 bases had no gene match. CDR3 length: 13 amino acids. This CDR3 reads CASTNRQGNEQFF. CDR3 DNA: TGTGCCAGCACCAACAGACAGGGCAATGAGCAGTTCTTC.

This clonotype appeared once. The CDR3 loop is CSARLNTGLGIEQFF. As DNA, the CDR3 is TGCAGTGCTAGGCTAAATACGGGACTAGGAATTGAGCAGTTCTTC. The genes are TRBV20-1 and TRBJ2-1; 8 bases agree with TRBD2. The length of the CDR3 is 15 residues. The germline gives CDR1 DFQATT, CDR2 SNEGSKA (reference sequence). With 3 bases clipped from V and 9 bases from J, the junction kept 13 bases outside the gene matches.

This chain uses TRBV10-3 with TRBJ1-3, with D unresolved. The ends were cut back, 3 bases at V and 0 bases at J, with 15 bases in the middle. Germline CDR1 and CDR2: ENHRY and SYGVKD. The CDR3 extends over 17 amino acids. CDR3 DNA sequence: TGTGCCATCAGTGAAATGAGGACCGTATCCTCTGGAAACACCATATATTTT. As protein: CAISEMRTVSSGNTIYF.

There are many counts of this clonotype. DNA for the CDR3: TGTGCCACCAGTGACTACGAATCAGGGGGCGGCACTGAAGCTTTCTTT. Residues: CATSDYESGGGTEAFF. V usage is TRBV24-1 and J usage is TRBJ1-1, with 8 bases aligning to TRBD1. The junction had 10 bases not matched to a gene; V was cut back by 4 bases and J by 4 bases. The CDR3 runs 16 residues. CDR1 is KGHDR and CDR2 is SFDVKD in the germline V gene.

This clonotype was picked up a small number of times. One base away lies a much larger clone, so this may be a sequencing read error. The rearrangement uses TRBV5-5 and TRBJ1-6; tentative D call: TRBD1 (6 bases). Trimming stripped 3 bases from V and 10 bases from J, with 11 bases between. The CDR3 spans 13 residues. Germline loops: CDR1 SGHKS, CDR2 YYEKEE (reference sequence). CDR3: CASSSNRVSPLHF. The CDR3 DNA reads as TGTGCCAGCAGCTCGAACAGGGTATCACCCCTCCACTTT.

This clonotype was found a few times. CDR3 sequence: CSANTGDRGTEAFF. Here the CDR3 DNA reads TGCAGCGCAAACACCGGGGACAGAGGTACTGAAGCTTTCTTT. The genes are TRBV20-1 and TRBJ1-1; the match to TRBD1 covers 7 bases. CDR3 length: 14 residues. Germline CDR1 and CDR2: DFQATT and SNEGSKA (reference sequence).

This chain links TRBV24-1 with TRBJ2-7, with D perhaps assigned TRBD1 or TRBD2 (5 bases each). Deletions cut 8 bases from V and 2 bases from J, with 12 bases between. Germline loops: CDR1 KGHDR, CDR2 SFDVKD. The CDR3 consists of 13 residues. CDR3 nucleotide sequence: TGTGCCACCACATCGTGGGGGACCTACGAGCAGTACTTC. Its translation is CATTSWGTYEQYF.

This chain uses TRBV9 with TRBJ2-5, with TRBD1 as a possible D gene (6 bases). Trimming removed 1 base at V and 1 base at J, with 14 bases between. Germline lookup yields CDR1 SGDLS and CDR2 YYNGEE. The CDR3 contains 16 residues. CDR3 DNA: TGTGCCAGCAGCGTAACTAAGGACAGTTTCCAAGAGACCCAGTACTTC. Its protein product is CASSVTKDSFQETQYF.

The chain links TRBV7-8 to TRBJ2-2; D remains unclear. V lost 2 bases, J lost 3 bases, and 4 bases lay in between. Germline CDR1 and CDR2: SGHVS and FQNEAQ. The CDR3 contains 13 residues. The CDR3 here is CASSLSYTGELFF. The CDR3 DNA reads TGTGCCAGCAGCTTAAGCTACACCGGGGAGCTGTTTTTT.

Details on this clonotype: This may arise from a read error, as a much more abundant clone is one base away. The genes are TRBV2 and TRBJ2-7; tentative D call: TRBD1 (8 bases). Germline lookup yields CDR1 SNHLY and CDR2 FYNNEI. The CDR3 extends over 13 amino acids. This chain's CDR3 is CASSKQGGYGQYF. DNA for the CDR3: TGTGCCAGCAGCAAACAGGGGGGGTACGGGCAGTACTTC.

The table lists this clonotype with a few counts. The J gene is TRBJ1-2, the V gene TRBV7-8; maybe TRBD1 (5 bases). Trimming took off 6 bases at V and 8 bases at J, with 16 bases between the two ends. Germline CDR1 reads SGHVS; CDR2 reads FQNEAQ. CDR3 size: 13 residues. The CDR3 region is CASSEDRHRGYTF. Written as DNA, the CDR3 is TGTGCCAGCAGTGAAGACAGACATAGGGGCTACACCTTC.

In DNA form, the CDR3 reads TGTGCCAGCATAACGGACAGATATAGCAATCAGCCCCAGCATTTT. It yields the protein CASITDRYSNQPQHF. The rearrangement uses TRBV11-2 and TRBJ1-5, with D perhaps matching TRBD1 (6 bases). The CDR3 is made up of 15 amino acids. Looked up from germline, CDR1 is SGHAT and CDR2 is FQNNGV. Trimming shortened V by 7 bases and J by 0 bases, and 13 bases separated the two germline ends.

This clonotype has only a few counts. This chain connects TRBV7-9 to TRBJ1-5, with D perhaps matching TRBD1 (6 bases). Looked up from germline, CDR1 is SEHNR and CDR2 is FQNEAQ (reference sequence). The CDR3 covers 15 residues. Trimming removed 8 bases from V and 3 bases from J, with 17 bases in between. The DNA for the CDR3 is TGTGCCAGCTCACCAGGGGCGCGCTTCAATCAGCCCCAGCATTTT. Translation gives CASSPGARFNQPQHF. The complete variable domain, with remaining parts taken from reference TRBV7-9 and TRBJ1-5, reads DTGVSQNPRHKITKRGQNVTFRCDPISEHNRLYWYRQTLGQGPEFLTYFQNEAQLEKSRLLSDRFSAERPKGSFSTLEIQRTEQGDSAMYLCASSPGARFNQPQHFGDGTRLSIL.

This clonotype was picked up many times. The CDR3 DNA reads TGTGCCAGCCGGCGGGCGGGTTCACCCCTCCACTTT. Encoded protein: CASRRAGSPLHF. The chain is built from TRBV6-1 and TRBJ1-6; the D is unclear. CDR1 and CDR2 (germline): MNHNS, SASEGT. Trimming removed 8 bases from V and 9 bases from J, with 11 bases in between. The CDR3 covers 12 residues.